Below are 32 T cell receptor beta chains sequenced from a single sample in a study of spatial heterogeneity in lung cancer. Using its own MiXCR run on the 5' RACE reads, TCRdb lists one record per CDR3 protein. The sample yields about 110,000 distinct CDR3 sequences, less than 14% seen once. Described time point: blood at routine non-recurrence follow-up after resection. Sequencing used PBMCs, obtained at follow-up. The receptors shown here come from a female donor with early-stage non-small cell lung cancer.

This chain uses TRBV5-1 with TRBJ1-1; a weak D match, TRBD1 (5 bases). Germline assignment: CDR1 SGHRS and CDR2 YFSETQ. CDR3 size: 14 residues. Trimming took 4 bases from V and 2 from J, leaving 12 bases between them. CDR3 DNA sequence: TGCGCCAGCAGCCCCCAGGGTACAAACACTGAAGCTTTCTTT. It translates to CASSPQGTNTEAFF. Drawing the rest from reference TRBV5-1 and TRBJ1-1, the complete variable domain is KAGVTQTPRYLIKTRGQQVTLSCSPISGHRSVSWYQQTPGQGLQFLFEYFSETQRNKGNFPGRFSGRQFSNSRSEMNVSTLELGDSALYLCASSPQGTNTEAFFGQGTRLTVV.

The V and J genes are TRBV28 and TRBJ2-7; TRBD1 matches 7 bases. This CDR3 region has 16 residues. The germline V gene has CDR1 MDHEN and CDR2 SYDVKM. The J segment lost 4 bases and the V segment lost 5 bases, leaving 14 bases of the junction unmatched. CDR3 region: CASSPPGSRTGYEQYF. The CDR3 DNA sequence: TGTGCCAGCAGTCCCCCCGGCTCCCGGACAGGTTACGAGCAGTACTTC.

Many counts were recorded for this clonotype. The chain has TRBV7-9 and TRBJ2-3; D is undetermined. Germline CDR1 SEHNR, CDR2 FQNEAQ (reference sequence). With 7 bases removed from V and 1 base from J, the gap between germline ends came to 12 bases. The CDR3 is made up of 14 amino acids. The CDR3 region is CASNTPGGTDTQYF. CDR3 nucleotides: TGTGCCAGCAACACCCCTGGGGGCACAGATACGCAGTATTTT.

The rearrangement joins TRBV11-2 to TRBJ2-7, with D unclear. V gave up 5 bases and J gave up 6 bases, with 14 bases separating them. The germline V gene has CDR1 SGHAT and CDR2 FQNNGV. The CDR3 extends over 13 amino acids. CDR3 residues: CASSPGPRLEQYF. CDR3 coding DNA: TGTGCCAGCAGCCCCGGGCCCCGACTCGAGCAGTACTTC.

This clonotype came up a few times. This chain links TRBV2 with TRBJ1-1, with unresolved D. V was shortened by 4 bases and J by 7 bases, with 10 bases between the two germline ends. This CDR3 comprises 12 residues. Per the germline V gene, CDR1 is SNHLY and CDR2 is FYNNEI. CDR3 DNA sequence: TGTGCCAGCAGTGCTGTCGGCCTTGAAGCTTTCTTT. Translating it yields CASSAVGLEAFF. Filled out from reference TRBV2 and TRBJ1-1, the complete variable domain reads EPEVTQTPSHQVTQMGQEVILRCVPISNHLYFYWYRQILGQKVEFLVSFYNNEISEKSEIFDDQFSVERPDGSNFTLKIRSTKLEDSAMYFCASSAVGLEAFFGQGTRLTVV.

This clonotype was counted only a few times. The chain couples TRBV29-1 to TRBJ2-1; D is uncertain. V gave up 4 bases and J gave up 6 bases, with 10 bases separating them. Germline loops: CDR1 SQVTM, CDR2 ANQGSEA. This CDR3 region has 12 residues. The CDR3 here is CSVGQTGNEQFF. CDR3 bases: TGCAGCGTTGGGCAGACGGGCAATGAGCAGTTCTTC.

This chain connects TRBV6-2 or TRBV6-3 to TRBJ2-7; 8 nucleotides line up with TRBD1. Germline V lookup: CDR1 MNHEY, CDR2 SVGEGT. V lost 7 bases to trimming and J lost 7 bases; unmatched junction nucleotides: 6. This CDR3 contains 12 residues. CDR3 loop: CASTTGAREQYV. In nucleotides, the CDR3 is TGTGCCAGCACGACAGGGGCTCGGGAGCAGTACGTC.

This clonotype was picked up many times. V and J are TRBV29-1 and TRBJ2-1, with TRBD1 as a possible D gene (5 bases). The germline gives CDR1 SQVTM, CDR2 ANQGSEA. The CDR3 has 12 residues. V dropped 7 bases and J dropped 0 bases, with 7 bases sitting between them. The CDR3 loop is CSGGSSYNEQFF. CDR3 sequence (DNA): TGCAGCGGGGGCAGCTCCTACAATGAGCAGTTCTTC.

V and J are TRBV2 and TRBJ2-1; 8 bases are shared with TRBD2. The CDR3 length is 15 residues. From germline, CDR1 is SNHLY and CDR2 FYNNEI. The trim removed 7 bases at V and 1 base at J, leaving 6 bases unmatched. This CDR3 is CASKLQRESYNEQFF. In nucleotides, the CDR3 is TGTGCCAGCAAGTTGCAGCGGGAGTCCTACAATGAGCAGTTCTTC.

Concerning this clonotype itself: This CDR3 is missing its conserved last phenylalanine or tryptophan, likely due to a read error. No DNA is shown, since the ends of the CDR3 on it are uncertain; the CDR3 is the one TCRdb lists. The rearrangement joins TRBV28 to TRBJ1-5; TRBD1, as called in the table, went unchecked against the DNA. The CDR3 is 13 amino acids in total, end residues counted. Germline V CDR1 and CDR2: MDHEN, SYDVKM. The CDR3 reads CASSGRYATVFLI.

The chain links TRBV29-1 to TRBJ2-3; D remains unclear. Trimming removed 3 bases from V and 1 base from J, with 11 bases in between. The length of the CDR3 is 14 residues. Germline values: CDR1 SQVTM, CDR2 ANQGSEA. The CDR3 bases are TGCAGCGTTGATGGAGTAGTGGGCACAGATACGCAGTATTTT. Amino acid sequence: CSVDGVVGTDTQYF.

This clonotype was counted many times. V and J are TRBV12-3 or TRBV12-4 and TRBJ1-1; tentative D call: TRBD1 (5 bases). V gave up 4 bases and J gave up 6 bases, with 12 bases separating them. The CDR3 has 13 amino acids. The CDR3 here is CASSSGRRAEAFF. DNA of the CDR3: TGTGCCAGCAGTTCAGGGAGGAGGGCTGAAGCTTTCTTT.

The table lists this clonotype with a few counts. The DNA for the CDR3 is TGTGCCAGTAGTATAGAACAGGTCAATCAGCCCCAGCATTTT. Protein: CASSIEQVNQPQHF. The chain links TRBV19 to TRBJ1-5, with D possibly TRBD1 on 5 matching bases. The CDR3 is made up of 14 amino acids. Per germline, CDR1 LNHDA and CDR2 SQIVND (reference sequence). V gave up 0 bases and J gave up 3 bases, with 6 bases separating them.

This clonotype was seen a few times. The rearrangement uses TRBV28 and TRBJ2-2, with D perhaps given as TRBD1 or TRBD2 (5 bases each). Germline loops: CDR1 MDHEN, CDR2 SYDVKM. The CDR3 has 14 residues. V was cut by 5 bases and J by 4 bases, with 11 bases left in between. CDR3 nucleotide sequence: TGTGCCAGCAGTGTTGGGACCTCCACCGGGGAGCTGTTTTTT. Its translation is CASSVGTSTGELFF. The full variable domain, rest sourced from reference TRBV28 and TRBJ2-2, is DVKVTQSSRYLVKRTGEKVFLECVQDMDHENMFWYRQDPGLGLRLIYFSYDVKMKEKGDIPEGYSVSREKKERFSLILESASTNQTSMYLCASSVGTSTGELFFGEGSRLTVL.

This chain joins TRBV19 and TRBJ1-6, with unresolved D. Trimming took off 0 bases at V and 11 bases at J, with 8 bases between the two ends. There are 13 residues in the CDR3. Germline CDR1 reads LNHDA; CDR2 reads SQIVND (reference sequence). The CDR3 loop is CASSIDPTTPLHF. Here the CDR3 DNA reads TGTGCCAGTAGTATAGATCCGACCACACCCCTCCACTTT.

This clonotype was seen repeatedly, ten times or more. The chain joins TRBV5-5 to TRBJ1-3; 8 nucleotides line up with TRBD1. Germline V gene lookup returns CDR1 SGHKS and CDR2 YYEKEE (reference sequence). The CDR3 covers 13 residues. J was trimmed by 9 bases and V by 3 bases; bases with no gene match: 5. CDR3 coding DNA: TGTGCCAGCAGCTCGGGACAGGAAAGCACCATATATTTT. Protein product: CASSSGQESTIYF.

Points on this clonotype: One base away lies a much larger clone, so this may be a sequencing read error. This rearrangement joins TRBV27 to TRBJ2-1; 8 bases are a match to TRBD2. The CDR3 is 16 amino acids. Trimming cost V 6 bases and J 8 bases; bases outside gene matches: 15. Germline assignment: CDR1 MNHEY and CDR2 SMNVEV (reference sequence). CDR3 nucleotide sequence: TGTGCCAGCAGCCGTTCTTCACTAGCGGCATACGATGAGCAGTTCTTC. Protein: CASSRSSLAAYDEQFF.

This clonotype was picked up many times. CDR3 bases: TGCAGCGTGGGGACCAGGGGCACTGAAGCTTTCTTT. Its protein product is CSVGTRGTEAFF. V is TRBV29-1 and J is TRBJ1-1, with D perhaps matching TRBD1 (6 bases). Germline V gene lookup returns CDR1 SQVTM and CDR2 ANQGSEA. Trimming took off 6 bases at V and 4 bases at J, with 12 bases between the two ends. The CDR3 consists of 12 residues. The complete variable domain, with remaining parts taken from reference TRBV29-1 and TRBJ1-1, reads SAVISQKPSRDICQRGTSLTIQCQVDSQVTMMFWYRQQPGQSLTLIATANQGSEATYESGFVIDKFPISRPNLTFSTLTVSNMSPEDSSIYLCSVGTRGTEAFFGQGTRLTVV.

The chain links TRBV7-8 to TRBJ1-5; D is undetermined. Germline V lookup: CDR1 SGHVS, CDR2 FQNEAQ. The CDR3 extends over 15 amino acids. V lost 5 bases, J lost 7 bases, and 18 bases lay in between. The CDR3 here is CASSPHPAGGQPQHF. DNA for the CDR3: TGTGCCAGCAGCCCACACCCAGCCGGAGGGCAGCCCCAGCATTTT.

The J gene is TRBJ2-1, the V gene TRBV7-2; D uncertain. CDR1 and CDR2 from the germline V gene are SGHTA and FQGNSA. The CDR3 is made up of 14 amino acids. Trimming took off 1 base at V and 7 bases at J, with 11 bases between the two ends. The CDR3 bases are TGTGCCAGCAGCTTAGACCCCCGTGGGAATGAGCAGTTCTTC. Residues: CASSLDPRGNEQFF.

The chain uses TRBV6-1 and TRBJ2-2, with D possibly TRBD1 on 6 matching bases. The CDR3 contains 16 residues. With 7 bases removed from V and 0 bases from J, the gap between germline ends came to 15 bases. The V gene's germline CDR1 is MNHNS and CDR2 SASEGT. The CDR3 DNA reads TGTGCCAGCAAAGAGTACAGGGATGCGAACACCGGGGAGCTGTTTTTT. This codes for CASKEYRDANTGELFF.

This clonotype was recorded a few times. DNA of the CDR3: TGTGCCAGCAGCCAAGCGGGCCCTCCGACCTTC. As protein: CASSQAGPPTF. The chain couples TRBV3-1 to TRBJ1-2, with no clear D. Trimming stripped 1 base from V and 14 bases from J, with 11 bases between. Germline values: CDR1 LGHDT, CDR2 YNNKEL (reference sequence). This CDR3 has 11 residues.

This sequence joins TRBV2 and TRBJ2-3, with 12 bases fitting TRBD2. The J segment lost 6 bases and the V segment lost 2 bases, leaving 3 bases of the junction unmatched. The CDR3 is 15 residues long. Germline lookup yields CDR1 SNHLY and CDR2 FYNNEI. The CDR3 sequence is CASSESSGRVDTQYF. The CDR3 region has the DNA TGTGCCAGCAGTGAATCTAGCGGGAGGGTTGATACGCAGTATTTT.

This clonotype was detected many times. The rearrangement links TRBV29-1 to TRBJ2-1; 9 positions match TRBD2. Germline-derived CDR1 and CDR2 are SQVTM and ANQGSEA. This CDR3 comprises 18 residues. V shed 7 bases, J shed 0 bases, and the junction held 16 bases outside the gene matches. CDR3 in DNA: TGCAGCGCTACCCCGGGACTAGCTTTAAGGAGCTCCTACAATGAGCAGTTCTTC. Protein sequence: CSATPGLALRSSYNEQFF.

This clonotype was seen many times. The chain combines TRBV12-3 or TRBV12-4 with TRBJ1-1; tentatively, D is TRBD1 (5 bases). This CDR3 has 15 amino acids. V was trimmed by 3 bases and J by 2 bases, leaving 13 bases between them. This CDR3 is CASSFFSRANTEAFF. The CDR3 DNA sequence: TGTGCCAGCAGTTTTTTCTCCAGGGCCAACACTGAAGCTTTCTTT.

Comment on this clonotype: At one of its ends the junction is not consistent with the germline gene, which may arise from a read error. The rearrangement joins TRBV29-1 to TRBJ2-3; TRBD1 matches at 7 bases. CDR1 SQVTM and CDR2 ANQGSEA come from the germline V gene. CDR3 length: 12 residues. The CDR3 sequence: CGVGGNTDTQYF. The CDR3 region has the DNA TGTGGGGTAGGGGGCAACACAGATACGCAGTATTTT.

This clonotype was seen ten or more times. The CDR3 region has the DNA TGTGCCAGTAGTACAGACGGGACCCGCTATGGCTACACCTTC. Translation gives CASSTDGTRYGYTF. The chain joins TRBV19 to TRBJ1-2; D may be TRBD1 (5 bases). This CDR3 is built from 14 residues. Trimming shortened V by 4 bases and J by 4 bases, and 13 bases separated the two germline ends. Germline V gene lookup returns CDR1 LNHDA and CDR2 SQIVND (reference sequence).

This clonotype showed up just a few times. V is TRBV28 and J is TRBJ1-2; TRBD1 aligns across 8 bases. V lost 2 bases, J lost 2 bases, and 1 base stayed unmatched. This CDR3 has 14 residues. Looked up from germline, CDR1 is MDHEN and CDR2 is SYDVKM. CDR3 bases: TGTGCCAGCAGTTTACAGGGGGCCAACTATGGCTACACCTTC. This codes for CASSLQGANYGYTF.

The CDR3 loop is CASRWDRGMNTEAFF. In nucleotides, the CDR3 is TGTGCCAGCCGGTGGGACAGGGGAATGAACACTGAAGCTTTCTTT. The gene calls are TRBV2 and TRBJ1-1; TRBD1 matches at 10 bases. The CDR3 loop spans 15 amino acids. J gave up 0 bases and V 8 bases, and 6 bases lay outside the gene matches. CDR1 and CDR2 (germline): SNHLY, FYNNEI.

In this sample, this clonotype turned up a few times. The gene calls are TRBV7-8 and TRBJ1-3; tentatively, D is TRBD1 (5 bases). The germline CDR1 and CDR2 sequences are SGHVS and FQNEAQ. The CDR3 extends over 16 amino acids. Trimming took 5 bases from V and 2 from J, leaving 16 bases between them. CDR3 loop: CASSPTDNLAGNTIYF. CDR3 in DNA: TGTGCCAGCAGCCCTACGGACAACCTGGCTGGAAACACCATATATTTT.

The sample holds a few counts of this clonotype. The CDR3 sequence is CASRPGGSNQPQHF. In nucleotides, the CDR3 is TGTGCCAGCAGGCCGGGGGGGAGCAATCAGCCCCAGCATTTT. V is TRBV12-3 or TRBV12-4 and J is TRBJ1-5; D is perhaps TRBD1 (5 bases). This CDR3 has 14 residues. V lost 6 bases and J 1 base, leaving 10 bases between the germline ends.

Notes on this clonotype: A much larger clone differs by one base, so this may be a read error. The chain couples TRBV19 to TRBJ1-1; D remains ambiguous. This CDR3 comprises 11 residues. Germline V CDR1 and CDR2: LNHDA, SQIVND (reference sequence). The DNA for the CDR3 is TGTGACAGTAGGGTGTTCACTGAAGCTTTCTTT. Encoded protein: CDSRVFTEAFF.